This passage covers 5 T cell receptor beta chains from one sample sequenced in a study of cytomegalovirus exposure and HLA in healthy donors. This PCR relied on a set of 60 Vbeta primers and 13 Jbeta primers. The method was immunoSEQ multiplex PCR; TCRdb's version includes in-frame clones alone and lacks a portion of them. The profile covers around 180,000 clones, with 84% appearing a single time and around 0.26% taken by the ten largest. Sequencing was done on a sample of PBMCs. The receptors shown here come from a boy under 18 in good health and CMV-seronegative.

The chain combines TRBV29-1 with TRBJ1-3; D is ambiguous. The CDR3 is 13 residues long. V was pared by 4 bases and J by 0 bases, with 7 bases between. Germline V gives CDR1 SQVTM, CDR2 ANQGSEA. In nucleotides, the CDR3 is TGCAGCGTTGGAGCGGCCTCTGGAAACACCATATATTTT. Amino acids: CSVGAASGNTIYF. The full variable domain, its missing parts supplied by reference TRBV29-1 and TRBJ1-3, is SAVISQKPSRDICQRGTSLTIQCQVDSQVTMMFWYRQQPGQSLTLIATANQGSEATYESGFVIDKFPISRPNLTFSTLTVSNMSPEDSSIYLCSVGAASGNTIYFGEGSWLTVV.

The chain carries TRBV6-1 and TRBJ2-4; possible D gene TRBD2, 6 bases. The germline V gene has CDR1 MNHNS and CDR2 SASEGT. V gave up 1 base and J gave up 1 base, with 8 bases separating them. The CDR3 spans 15 residues. CDR3 loop: CASSEVGGAKNIQYF. CDR3 nucleotide sequence: TGTGCCAGCAGTGAAGTTGGAGGGGCCAAAAACATTCAGTACTTC.

The chain is built from TRBV6-5 and TRBJ2-1, with a possible D match to TRBD2 (7 bases). The CDR3 runs 15 residues. Germline CDR1 and CDR2: MNHEY and SVGAGI. Trimming took 1 base from V and 7 from J, leaving 14 bases between them. The CDR3 DNA is TGTGCCAGCAGTTACTTGAGGGGGGGCCTTAATGAGCAGTTCTTC. It is translated as CASSYLRGGLNEQFF.

The rearrangement joins TRBV27 to TRBJ1-4, with 8 bases aligning to TRBD1. Germline V gene sequence: CDR1 MNHEY, CDR2 SMNVEV (reference sequence). Trimming at V came to 8 bases and at J to 1 base, leaving 12 bases not matched to a gene. The CDR3 covers 17 residues. The CDR3 coding sequence is TGTGCCAGCGGCGGGCAGGGGGCGCTTGGAACTAATGAAAAACTGTTTTTT. Translating it yields CASGGQGALGTNEKLFF.

The gene calls are TRBV7-6 and TRBJ1-5, with no clear D. This CDR3 has 16 amino acids. The V end was cut by 1 base, the J end by 2 bases, with 12 bases between. Germline assignment: CDR1 SGHVS and CDR2 FNYEAQ. The CDR3 sequence is CASSLGGAGGNQPQHF. Here the CDR3 DNA reads TGTGCCAGCAGCTTAGGTGGTGCGGGAGGCAATCAGCCCCAGCATTTT.